This T cell receptor (beta chain) was documented in a study of blood T cell repertoires in COVID-19. The wider study: Some COVID-19 samples were acute and others convalescent; all came from the United States, Italy and Spain.

Germline CDR1 LNHDA, CDR2 SQIVND (reference sequence). The CDR3 totals 16 residues. V shed 8 bases and J shed 6 bases, with 22 bases lying between them. Per the original methods: Amplifying reference gene primers gave estimates of nucleated cell counts. TCRdb's table, derived via immunoSEQ multiplex PCR, lists solely in-frame clones and lacks some. V, J and clone size are those of that table, while D and trimming were read from the DNA. Among fewer than 350,000 clones, roughly 90% were seen once, and the ten largest hold approximately 6.8%. Seattle's cohort entered during active infection and was followed longitudinally.

The chain couples TRBV19 to TRBJ2-2; TRBD1 is a possible D gene (6 bases). Material: peripheral blood. The clonotype was recovered from a woman aged 25-40 years with COVID-19, enrolled during active disease. Written as DNA, the CDR3 is TGTGCCAGTGTCCCACACAGGGTATTCGGCTCCGGGGAGCTGTTTTTT. Translated, it gives CASVPHRVFGSGELFF.